The 24 T cell receptor beta chains below come from one sample, sequenced in a study of blood T cell repertoires in COVID-19. Assay: immunoSEQ multiplex PCR; the TCRdb copy retains only in-frame clones and omits some. The repertoire holds roughly 71,000 clones, with 70% to 90% as singletons. Sequenced sample: peripheral blood. The receptors were gathered from a man aged 45-65 years with acute or convalescent COVID-19.

The V call is TRBV5-1, the J call TRBJ2-3; perhaps TRBD1 as D (5 bases). The germline V gene has CDR1 SGHRS and CDR2 YFSETQ. The CDR3 runs 14 residues. V lost 0 bases and J 6 bases, leaving 11 bases between the germline ends. This CDR3 reads CASSLETAGDTQYF. The CDR3 DNA reads TGCGCCAGCAGCTTGGAAACAGCAGGGGATACGCAGTATTTT. The full variable domain, with the rest looked up from reference TRBV5-1 and TRBJ2-3, is KAGVTQTPRYLIKTRGQQVTLSCSPISGHRSVSWYQQTPGQGLQFLFEYFSETQRNKGNFPGRFSGRQFSNSRSEMNVSTLELGDSALYLCASSLETAGDTQYFGPGTRLTVL.

The chain links TRBV3-1 (or the pseudogene TRBV3-2) to TRBJ1-3, with D unresolved. CDR3 length: 11 residues. Trimming cost V 5 bases and J 4 bases, with 3 bases left between them. Germline assignment: CDR1 LGHDT and CDR2 YNNKEL (reference sequence). The CDR3 protein is CASSSGNTIYF. CDR3 nucleotide sequence: TGTGCCAGCAGCTCAGGAAACACCATATATTTT.

The chain has TRBV24-1 and TRBJ2-4; the match to TRBD1 covers 7 bases. Trimming cost V 2 bases and J 1 base; bases outside gene matches: 4. The CDR3 length is 16 residues. CDR1 KGHDR and CDR2 SFDVKD come from the germline V gene. CDR3 sequence reads: CATSDSSTGAKNIQYF. CDR3 bases: TGTGCCACCAGTGATTCTTCGACAGGGGCCAAAAACATTCAGTACTTC.

The V call is TRBV30, the J call TRBJ2-5, with 8 bases aligning to TRBD2. J lost 5 bases, V lost 1 base, and 6 bases had no gene match. From germline, CDR1 is GTSNPN and CDR2 SVGIG (reference sequence). The CDR3 contains 14 residues. The CDR3 reads CAWSGSGGHETQYF. CDR3 in DNA: TGTGCCTGGAGTGGGAGCGGGGGTCACGAGACCCAGTACTTC. The full variable domain, in which reference TRBV30 and TRBJ2-5 provide the parts outside the CDR3, is SQTIHQWPATLVQPVGSPLSLECTVEGTSNPNLYWYRQAAGRGLQLLFYSVGIGQISSEVPQNLSASRPQDRQFILSSKKLLLSDSGFYLCAWSGSGGHETQYFGPGTRLLVL.

The V and J genes are TRBV2 and TRBJ2-7; tentative D call: TRBD2 (7 bases). This CDR3 region has 16 residues. V shed 9 bases and J shed 1 base, with 22 bases lying between them. CDR1 and CDR2 (germline): SNHLY, FYNNEI. In DNA form, the CDR3 reads TGTGCCAGTATAGATACCTTACAGGGAGGGTCCTACGAGCAGTACTTC. It encodes CASIDTLQGGSYEQYF.

This clone ranks as hyperexpanded. The chain has TRBV4-1 and TRBJ2-2, with a weak D call TRBD1 (6 bases). V was cut by 4 bases and J by 6 bases, with 21 bases left in between. Per the germline V gene, CDR1 is MGHRA and CDR2 is YSYEKL. The CDR3 sequence is 17 residues long. CDR3 in DNA: TGCGCCAGCAGCCCCACTATCCAGTGGCAGGGGCCCGGGGAGCTGTTTTTT. Protein product: CASSPTIQWQGPGELFF.

The chain links TRBV5-1 to TRBJ1-6; D gene unclear. V lost 4 bases, J lost 10 bases, and 12 bases lay in between. Germline CDR1 and CDR2: SGHRS and YFSETQ. The CDR3 is made up of 13 amino acids. CDR3 protein: CASSSAESSPLHF. Here the CDR3 DNA reads TGCGCCAGCAGCAGCGCAGAGTCATCACCCCTCCACTTT. Complete variable domain (other parts from reference TRBV5-1 and TRBJ1-6): KAGVTQTPRYLIKTRGQQVTLSCSPISGHRSVSWYQQTPGQGLQFLFEYFSETQRNKGNFPGRFSGRQFSNSRSEMNVSTLELGDSALYLCASSSAESSPLHFGNGTRLTVT.

The chain links TRBV21-1 to TRBJ2-7; the table's TRBD1 call for D was not verified on the DNA. TRBV21-1 is shown as a pseudogene. This CDR3 comprises 16 residues. The CDR3 DNA sequence: TGTGCCAGCAGCAGTCGGGACAGAGGAGCGTCCTACGAGCAGTACGTC. Translating gives CASSSRDRGASYEQYV.

The chain has TRBV9 and TRBJ2-5, with D hard to call. V was shortened by 0 bases and J by 5 bases, with 8 bases between the two germline ends. This CDR3 has 13 residues. CDR1 and CDR2 (germline): SGDLS, YYNGEE. DNA for the CDR3: TGTGCCAGCAGCGTAGCTATCCGGGAGACCCAGTACTTC. This codes for CASSVAIRETQYF.

The chain joins TRBV10-3 to TRBJ1-2; 9 positions match TRBD1. This CDR3 contains 14 residues. The junction had 5 bases not matched to a gene; V was cut back by 6 bases and J by 3 bases. The V gene's germline CDR1 is ENHRY and CDR2 SYGVKD. CDR3 protein: CAIRGDREDYGYTF. CDR3 sequence (DNA): TGTGCCATCAGGGGGGACAGGGAAGACTATGGCTACACCTTC.

The chain links TRBV11-2 to TRBJ2-2, with D possibly matching TRBD1 (6 bases). V lost 11 bases to trimming and J lost 5 bases, with 9 bases between them. Per germline, CDR1 SGHAT and CDR2 FQNNGV. The CDR3 sequence is 11 residues long. CDR3 DNA sequence: TGTGCCGAGGGGGTGACCGGGGAGCTGTTTTTT. Translated: CAEGVTGELFF.

The chain carries TRBV4-1 and TRBJ1-4; no clear D gene. The CDR3 runs 12 residues. The V end lost 2 bases, the J end lost 8 bases, and 6 bases lay between the germline ends. Germline V gene data show CDR1 as MGHRA and CDR2 as YSYEKL. In nucleotides, the CDR3 is TGCGCCAGCAGCCAAACCCAGGAAAAACTGTTTTTT. Its translation is CASSQTQEKLFF.

This sequence joins TRBV29-1 and TRBJ2-7; 8 bases are a match to TRBD2. This CDR3 spans 18 amino acids. Trimming removed 1 base from V and 4 bases from J; junction bases left unmatched: 18. Germline V gene data show CDR1 as SQVTM and CDR2 as ANQGSEA. The chain's CDR3 is CSVEGTTEAGGGLYEQYF. Written as DNA, the CDR3 is TGCAGCGTTGAAGGGACGACCGAGGCGGGGGGAGGACTATACGAGCAGTACTTC.

The CDR3 sequence is CAGAPRGGVSYEQYF. DNA for the CDR3: TGTGCCGGCGCCCCCCGGGGGGGGGTCTCCTACGAGCAGTACTTC. The chain links TRBV28 to TRBJ2-7; TRBD2 aligns across 8 bases. The V gene's germline CDR1 is MDHEN and CDR2 SYDVKM. This CDR3 has 15 residues. Germline trimming cut 11 bases from V and 0 bases from J; bases unmatched to any gene: 12.

CDR3 coding DNA: TGTGCCAGCAGCCAAGATCACGGGGGGCGAGGGCTGTTTTTT. Protein sequence: CASSQDHGGRGLFF. The chain has TRBV4-2 and TRBJ1-4; D might be TRBD1 (6 bases). The CDR3 loop spans 14 amino acids. Trimming took off 0 bases at V and 14 bases at J, with 16 bases between the two ends. Germline values: CDR1 LGHNA, CDR2 YNFKEQ.

This clone has a handful of counts. J is TRBJ1-1 and V is TRBV4-1, with 8 bases aligning to TRBD1. The V and J ends lost 2 bases and 6 bases, in that order; junction bases with no gene match: 11. This CDR3 region has 16 residues. Per the germline V gene, CDR1 is MGHRA and CDR2 is YSYEKL. For the CDR3, the DNA is TGCGCCAGCAGCCAAACAGGGGGGGCGCGTGGTTCTGAAGCTTTCTTT. Amino acids: CASSQTGGARGSEAFF.

The V and J genes are TRBV30 and TRBJ2-5; D may be TRBD1 (5 bases). Between the trimmed V and J ends, which lost 2 bases and 9 bases, there was a span of 13 bases. Germline values: CDR1 GTSNPN, CDR2 SVGIG (reference sequence). The CDR3 covers 12 residues. The CDR3: CAWSRQGEAQYF. CDR3 nucleotides: TGTGCCTGGAGTCGTCAGGGCGAGGCCCAGTACTTC.

The chain uses TRBV24-1 and TRBJ2-1; TRBD2 might be the D (5 bases). This CDR3 contains 18 residues. V was pared by 0 bases and J by 4 bases, with 18 bases between. From germline, CDR1 is KGHDR and CDR2 SFDVKD. The CDR3 DNA sequence: TGTGCCACCAGTGATTTGAAGGCCGGGGTGACCCCTTACAATGAGCAGTTCTTC. It codes for CATSDLKAGVTPYNEQFF.

The chain has TRBV9 and TRBJ2-1, with D hard to call. Germline CDR1 is SGDLS and CDR2 is YYNGEE. This CDR3 has 15 residues. V was cut by 0 bases and J by 3 bases, with 10 bases left in between. The CDR3 sequence: CASSVDGTGYNEQFF. DNA for the CDR3: TGTGCCAGCAGCGTAGACGGAACGGGCTACAATGAGCAGTTCTTC.

The gene calls are TRBV11-1 and TRBJ2-5; D is perhaps TRBD1 (7 bases). Trimming stripped 5 bases from V and 5 bases from J, with 21 bases between. This CDR3 is built from 16 residues. CDR1 SGHAT and CDR2 FQDESV come from the germline V gene (reference sequence). CDR3 nucleotide sequence: TGTGCCAGCAGCACAGGAAACAGGGGCGCGGGGGAGACCCAGTACTTC. Protein: CASSTGNRGAGETQYF.

The chain is built from TRBV9 and TRBJ2-2; TRBD2 matches at 7 bases. J lost 4 bases, V lost 0 bases, and 9 bases had no gene match. Germline V lookup: CDR1 SGDLS, CDR2 YYNGEE. This CDR3 is 17 amino acids long. The CDR3 loop is CASSVDLSGPGTGELFF. The CDR3 DNA reads as TGTGCCAGCAGCGTAGATCTTAGCGGGCCGGGCACCGGGGAGCTGTTTTTT.

The chain employs TRBV2 and TRBJ2-5, with TRBD2 matching over 11 bases. The V gene end was trimmed by 6 bases and the J gene end by 5 bases; junction bases not matched to a gene: 11. Germline CDR1 reads SNHLY; CDR2 reads FYNNEI. The CDR3 is 16 amino acids. This chain's CDR3 is CASSQDSGGAGETQYF. DNA for the CDR3: TGTGCCAGCAGCCAAGATAGCGGGGGGGCCGGTGAGACCCAGTACTTC.

About this clone itself: This CDR3 is also generated by other DNA sequences in the sample. The V and J genes are TRBV15 and TRBJ1-3; D gene uncertain. The CDR3 is 15 residues long. V was cut by 1 base and J by 0 bases, with 7 bases left in between. Germline V gives CDR1 LNHNV, CDR2 YYDKDF (reference sequence). The CDR3 DNA sequence: TGTGCCACCAGCAGAGGCAGAGGCTCTGGAAACACCATATATTTT. It translates to CATSRGRGSGNTIYF.

The chain couples TRBV7-6 to TRBJ2-1; a possible D gene is TRBD2 (5 bases). Germline V gene data show CDR1 as SGHVS and CDR2 as FNYEAQ. Trimming removed 5 bases at V and 7 bases at J, with 15 bases between. The CDR3 contains 14 residues. For the CDR3, the DNA is TGTGCCAGCAGCCTCCCGAGGTCGGGGAATGAGCAGTTCTTC. The encoded protein is CASSLPRSGNEQFF.